This T cell receptor beta chain was captured in a study of identical twins. Healthy Caucasians alone served as donors. Template switching, a step in the protocol, added a universal primer site, and cDNA carried unique molecular identifiers. TCRdb analysed the 5' RACE reads with MiXCR anew, one entry per CDR3 protein. The data show 400,000 to 550,000 distinct CDR3 sequences, around an eighth seen once. The same sample was also used in a study of yellow fever vaccine responses in identical twins. Per that study: After vaccination, twins' T cell response reportedly seemed partly convergent, partly personalized.

The receptor's source is a young woman in good health. The sequenced material came from CD4+ T cells sorted from blood.

Here the CDR3 reads CSHRRSRAQETQYF. Here the CDR3 DNA reads TGCAGCCATCGGAGGAGTAGGGCACAAGAGACCCAGTACTTC. The chain recombines TRBV29-1 with TRBJ2-5; tentative D call: TRBD2 (5 bases). The CDR3 consists of 14 residues. V shed 8 bases and J shed 2 bases, with 18 bases lying between them. The germline CDR1 and CDR2 sequences are SQVTM and ANQGSEA. Full variable domain (outside the CDR3, taken from reference TRBV29-1 and TRBJ2-5): SAVISQKPSRDICQRGTSLTIQCQVDSQVTMMFWYRQQPGQSLTLIATANQGSEATYESGFVIDKFPISRPNLTFSTLTVSNMSPEDSSIYLCSHRRSRAQETQYFGPGTRLLVL.